Detailed here is one T cell receptor beta chain. There is no known antigen for this receptor. Per-base qualities were not stored, and no clone one base away is much larger. The immunoSEQ Assay, a bias-controlled multiplex PCR, was used to amplify TCRbeta CDR3 regions from genomic DNA. For the original study's pipeline: The number of nucleated cells in each sample was estimated from the amplification of reference gene primers within the assay. To quantify the absolute abundance of each unique TCRbeta CDR3 rearrangement, sequence reads were collapsed and filtered. For each sample, productive Simpson clonality was calculated by taking the square root of Simpson's diversity index across productive rearrangements. TCRdb provides this immuneACCESS table in a form limited to in-frame rearrangements. Some clones are lacking; in checked studies, under half of them reflect an unresolved V gene, and why the rest are absent is not known. The DNA was the basis for D and trimming; V, J and clone size are from that table. The sample table records about 350,000 clones; 75% to 90% of these occur just once. The ten top clones hold roughly 6.6% of the sample.

In Seattle, one collaborating source enrolled patients while the infection was active and tracked those patients longitudinally over the course of disease. The collaborating institutions used their own protocols to collect whole blood in K2EDTA tubes. For TCRbeta analysis, collaborators shipped samples as frozen whole blood, isolated PBMCs, or DNA extracted from either of those sample types. The sample comes from a study of blood T cell repertoires in COVID-19 (dated by TCRdb to the early 2020s). Turning to the overall study: Samples from collaborators originated in the United States, Italy and Spain and spanned both the acute and convalescent phases of COVID-19. The dataset comprised deeply sampled blood TCRbeta repertoires from subjects exposed to, actively infected with, or recovered from COVID-19. The repertoires were made available in a free public database intended to serve as a resource for research on the immune response to SARS-CoV-2. The samples were drawn from two sources: the first 160 participants of the ongoing ImmuneRACE study, and some 1,300 subjects contributed by 6 global collaborators. Sample metadata almost always included a de-identified subject ID, COVID-19 status, age in years and sex. Where HLA class I and class II types were available, the types were taken from metadata supplied by the sample provider, not from assay-based typing. The prospective study material was composed of cDNA or gDNA derived from T cells, B-cell-depleted T cells, or PBMCs.

The paper's findings and limits, for the study overall: The quantity of clinical and demographic metadata differed by source and by participant and was supplied without curation.

CDR1 is given as MGHDK and CDR2 as SYGVNS, both from the germline V gene. V was cut back by 5 bases and J by 1 base, leaving a gap of 11 bases between them. There are 14 amino acids in the CDR3, from cysteine to phenylalanine inclusive. Of the read, only the CDR3 DNA is kept; its 42 bases are in frame from base 1. The rearranged segments are TRBV25-1 and TRBJ1-2; TRBD1 is a weak D gene call, 6 bases matching. The sample comprised peripheral blood. This TCR was recovered from an older woman with COVID-19, enrolled during active disease. The CDR3 protein: CASSPGGFNYGYTF. The DNA sequence is TGTGCCAGCAGTCCGGGGGGCTTTAACTATGGCTACACCTTC.